A selection of T cell receptor beta chains follows, all from one sample in a study of CD8 T cells in Susac syndrome. TCRdb itself ran the immunoSEQ multiplex PCR reads through MiXCR, one entry per CDR3 protein. The sample yields under 200,000 distinct CDR3 sequences, around 94% seen once. What was sequenced was CD4+ T cells from PBMCs. The receptors originated from a human donor in good health. Each CDR3 is given with its conserved first and last residue. Each record gives: V gene, J gene, CDR3 protein.

v_gene: TRBV12-3/TRBV12-4
j_gene: TRBJ2-7
CDR3aa: CASGKGGAAAYEQYF

v_gene: TRBV6-2/TRBV6-3
j_gene: TRBJ2-1
CDR3aa: CASSSPRLPDEQFF

v_gene: TRBV7-9
j_gene: TRBJ1-5
CDR3aa: CASCVPGQPQHF

v_gene: TRBV24-1
j_gene: TRBJ2-7
CDR3aa: CATSDSRQEQYF

v_gene: TRBV6-2/TRBV6-3
j_gene: TRBJ2-7
CDR3aa: CASSRPGRPRDF

v_gene: TRBV28
j_gene: TRBJ1-3
CDR3aa: CASEVNSGNTIYF

v_gene: TRBV7-2
j_gene: TRBJ2-5
CDR3aa: CASSYAGTGYETQYF

v_gene: TRBV12-3/TRBV12-4
j_gene: TRBJ1-5
CDR3aa: CASSLAGYSNQPQHF

v_gene: TRBV20-1
j_gene: TRBJ2-3
CDR3aa: CSARAGYFTDTQYF

v_gene: TRBV21-1
j_gene: TRBJ2-7
CDR3aa: CASSKLDLQILYEQYF

v_gene: TRBV7-2
j_gene: TRBJ2-4
CDR3aa: CASSLPGRGGIAKNIQYF

v_gene: TRBV29-1
j_gene: TRBJ1-3
CDR3aa: CSVRGTGNTIYF

v_gene: TRBV4-2
j_gene: TRBJ1-6
CDR3aa: CASSQGRGSSYNSPLHF

v_gene: TRBV3-1
j_gene: TRBJ1-2
CDR3aa: CASSQVVGYGYTF

v_gene: TRBV3-1
j_gene: TRBJ1-4
CDR3aa: CASSQGANEKLFF

v_gene: TRBV9
j_gene: TRBJ1-2
CDR3aa: CASSVAPNGGQGDEGYTF

v_gene: TRBV2
j_gene: TRBJ1-2
CDR3aa: CASNPTGNYGYTF

v_gene: TRBV29-1
j_gene: TRBJ1-2
CDR3aa: CSVPGTNYGYTF

v_gene: TRBV20-1
j_gene: TRBJ2-1
CDR3aa: CSARSSGASSYNEQFF

v_gene: TRBV15
j_gene: TRBJ2-5
CDR3aa: CATSRDVETQYF

v_gene: TRBV12-3/TRBV12-4
j_gene: TRBJ1-2
CDR3aa: CASSLWGPYGYTF

v_gene: TRBV5-1
j_gene: TRBJ2-7
CDR3aa: CASSPDIYEQYF

v_gene: TRBV4-2
j_gene: TRBJ2-1
CDR3aa: CASSHVGASDEQFF

v_gene: TRBV20-1
j_gene: TRBJ2-4
CDR3aa: CSAPQGVAKNIQYF

v_gene: TRBV7-2
j_gene: TRBJ2-7
CDR3aa: CASSAGGSRYEQYF

v_gene: TRBV7-2
j_gene: TRBJ2-7
CDR3aa: CASSLEVSLEQYF

v_gene: TRBV5-1
j_gene: TRBJ2-5
CDR3aa: CASSLERSGQYF

v_gene: TRBV28
j_gene: TRBJ2-2
CDR3aa: CASSLVSRELFF

v_gene: TRBV20-1
j_gene: TRBJ1-1
CDR3aa: CSAPPLSSGTEAFF

v_gene: TRBV6-1
j_gene: TRBJ2-3
CDR3aa: CASSEAVAGDTQYF

v_gene: TRBV21-1
j_gene: TRBJ2-1
CDR3aa: CASDGPQFF

v_gene: TRBV6-2/TRBV6-3
j_gene: TRBJ1-6
CDR3aa: CASSRGVGQGDSPLHF

v_gene: TRBV5-1
j_gene: TRBJ2-5
CDR3aa: CASQGQETQYF

v_gene: TRBV29-1
j_gene: TRBJ2-2
CDR3aa: CSAKTNTGELFF

v_gene: TRBV10-3
j_gene: TRBJ1-6
CDR3aa: CAISGTGTGGVALHF

v_gene: TRBV20-1
j_gene: TRBJ2-7
CDR3aa: CRPSGGSSYEQYF

v_gene: TRBV4-2
j_gene: TRBJ2-7
CDR3aa: CASSQDRGPLGYEQYF

v_gene: TRBV7-9
j_gene: TRBJ1-4
CDR3aa: CASSLLGTNEKLFF

v_gene: TRBV7-2
j_gene: TRBJ2-1
CDR3aa: CASTRPPLAGTNNEQFF

v_gene: TRBV2
j_gene: TRBJ1-1
CDR3aa: CASARGGATEAFF

v_gene: TRBV25-1
j_gene: TRBJ1-4
CDR3aa: CASSVGGDSEKLFF

v_gene: TRBV2
j_gene: TRBJ1-6
CDR3aa: CASQQGVGSPLHF

v_gene: TRBV12-3/TRBV12-4
j_gene: TRBJ2-1
CDR3aa: CASSDWVGGGLNEQFF

v_gene: TRBV9
j_gene: TRBJ1-6
CDR3aa: CASSPGTGEDSPLHF

v_gene: TRBV5-1
j_gene: TRBJ2-1
CDR3aa: CASSLIAGSYNEQFF

v_gene: TRBV19
j_gene: TRBJ1-2
CDR3aa: CASTGATLYGYTF

v_gene: TRBV5-1
j_gene: TRBJ1-3
CDR3aa: CASSLEGGSHGNTIYF

v_gene: TRBV20-1
j_gene: TRBJ2-1
CDR3aa: CSAQWHVEQFF